The 21 T cell receptor beta chains presented below share a single source sample, sequenced in a study of blood T cell repertoires in COVID-19. Clones were read by immunoSEQ multiplex PCR, and TCRdb kept only the in-frame ones, dropping some. The sample consists of about 100,000 clones, approximately 90% of them appearing once. Input material: peripheral blood. These receptors came from a man between 60 and 75 years old with acute or convalescent COVID-19.

The chain combines TRBV27 with TRBJ1-1; possible D gene TRBD1, 6 bases. Trimming shortened V by 0 bases and J by 2 bases, and 10 bases separated the two germline ends. The CDR3 covers 15 residues. CDR1 and CDR2 (germline): MNHEY, SMNVEV (reference sequence). The CDR3 sequence: CASSLSWGLNTEAFF. CDR3 bases: TGTGCCAGCAGTTTATCTTGGGGGCTAAACACTGAAGCTTTCTTT.

This chain uses TRBV25-1 with TRBJ2-7; D remains ambiguous. V lost 3 bases and J 3 bases, leaving 6 bases between the germline ends. The germline V gene encodes CDR1 MGHDK and CDR2 SYGVNS. This CDR3 comprises 12 residues. The CDR3, as DNA: TGTGCCAGCAGTGAGGGCAACTACGAGCAGTACTTC. Its protein is CASSEGNYEQYF.

This chain connects TRBV5-1 to TRBJ1-2; the match to TRBD1 covers 9 bases. The junction had 4 bases not matched to a gene; V was cut back by 0 bases and J by 7 bases. The CDR3 has 14 residues. In germline, CDR1 is SGHRS, CDR2 YFSETQ. The CDR3 spells CASSLAGTGSGYTF. The CDR3 coding sequence is TGCGCCAGCAGCTTGGCCGGGACAGGGAGTGGCTACACCTTC. The whole variable domain, remainder taken from reference TRBV5-1 and TRBJ1-2, is KAGVTQTPRYLIKTRGQQVTLSCSPISGHRSVSWYQQTPGQGLQFLFEYFSETQRNKGNFPGRFSGRQFSNSRSEMNVSTLELGDSALYLCASSLAGTGSGYTFGSGTRLTVV.

The chain links TRBV12-3 or TRBV12-4 to TRBJ2-2; D is unclear. Trimming shortened V by 5 bases and J by 7 bases, and 11 bases separated the two germline ends. The CDR3 is made up of 13 amino acids. The CDR3 is CASSPQAIGELFF. In DNA, the CDR3 is TGTGCCAGCAGTCCGCAAGCGATCGGGGAGCTGTTTTTT.

The chain recombines TRBV9 with TRBJ1-1, with 7 bases identical to TRBD1. The V and J ends lost 3 bases and 8 bases, in that order; junction bases with no gene match: 13. Germline assignment: CDR1 SGDLS and CDR2 YYNGEE. CDR3 size: 15 residues. The CDR3 DNA sequence: TGTGCCAGCAGCGAGTCCCCCGGGACAGAATCGGAAGCTTTCTTT. Its protein is CASSESPGTESEAFF.

The chain joins TRBV19 to TRBJ1-4; possibly TRBD1 for D (6 bases). The germline V gene encodes CDR1 LNHDA and CDR2 SQIVND (reference sequence). Between the trimmed V and J ends, which lost 5 bases and 8 bases, there was a span of 12 bases. The CDR3 covers 13 residues. DNA of the CDR3: TGTGCCAGTAGTGGGAGACAGGAGGAAAAACTGTTTTTT. Encoded protein: CASSGRQEEKLFF.

V is TRBV7-9 and J is TRBJ1-2; 8 bases are a match to TRBD1. The CDR3 has 13 residues. Looked up from germline, CDR1 is SEHNR and CDR2 is FQNEAQ (reference sequence). The V segment lost 4 bases and the J segment 6 bases; nucleotides outside the gene matches: 4. In DNA, the CDR3 is TGTGCCAGCAGCTCTCAGGGGGCGCATGGCTACACCTTC. Encoded protein: CASSSQGAHGYTF.

V and J are TRBV21-1 and TRBJ2-4; no DNA check was done on the table's D call, TRBD2. TRBV21-1 is a known pseudogene. The CDR3 spans 16 residues. CDR3 sequence: CASSPLPGSIKNIQYF. The CDR3, as DNA: TGTGCCAGCAGCCCCCTGCCCGGGTCCATCAAAAACATTCAGTACTTC.

The rearrangement links TRBV3-1 (or the pseudogene TRBV3-2) to TRBJ1-3, with no clear D. Germline lookup yields CDR1 LGHDT and CDR2 YNNKEL (reference sequence). Trimming pared 4 bases from V and 0 bases from J, leaving 10 bases between. The CDR3 covers 15 residues. The DNA for the CDR3 is TGTGCCAGCAGCCCGGTCCTTCTCTCTGGAAACACCATATATTTT. This encodes CASSPVLLSGNTIYF.

The gene calls are TRBV11-3 and TRBJ2-1, with 11 nucleotides matching TRBD2. Trimming took 5 bases from V and 0 from J; bases not matched to a gene: 3. The CDR3 runs 16 residues. Germline V gene data show CDR1 as SGHNT and CDR2 as YENEEA. CDR3 amino acids: CASSITSGSSYNEQFF. Written as DNA, the CDR3 is TGTGCCAGCAGCATAACTAGCGGGAGCTCCTACAATGAGCAGTTCTTC.

The V call is TRBV11-2, the J call TRBJ2-2; 7 bases map to TRBD1. Germline trimming cut 5 bases from V and 5 bases from J; bases unmatched to any gene: 8. Germline CDR1 SGHAT, CDR2 FQNNGV. The CDR3 runs 15 residues. The chain's CDR3 is CASSPQGFVTGELFF. The CDR3, as DNA: TGTGCCAGCAGCCCACAGGGGTTTGTAACCGGGGAGCTGTTTTTT.

This sequence joins TRBV5-1 and TRBJ2-2, with no clear D. Germline CDR1 is SGHRS and CDR2 is YFSETQ. Trimming removed 4 bases from V and 2 bases from J, with 9 bases in between. There are 14 residues in the CDR3. CDR3 nucleotides: TGCGCCAGCAGCCCCAGGTCAAACACCGGGGAGCTGTTTTTT. Its translation is CASSPRSNTGELFF.

The rearrangement uses TRBV25-1 and TRBJ1-1; 8 bases map to TRBD1. Germline CDR1 reads MGHDK; CDR2 reads SYGVNS. The CDR3 runs to 17 residues. V was clipped by 1 base and J by 6 bases; unmatched bases: 13. The CDR3 spells CASSESDRESSEPEAFF. In DNA form, the CDR3 reads TGTGCCAGCAGTGAATCGGACAGGGAAAGTTCAGAGCCTGAAGCTTTCTTT.

The chain combines TRBV4-1 with TRBJ2-1; 11 bases are shared with TRBD2. The V gene's germline CDR1 is MGHRA and CDR2 YSYEKL. With 3 bases clipped from V and 2 bases from J, the junction kept 15 bases outside the gene matches. CDR3 length equals 20 residues. The CDR3 protein is CASSQDTGLAAPDPYNEQFF. The CDR3 nucleotides are TGCGCCAGCAGCCAGGATACGGGACTAGCGGCTCCAGATCCCTACAATGAGCAGTTCTTC.

The rearrangement joins TRBV5-4 to TRBJ2-5; D unclear. The CDR3 has 13 residues. V was cut by 2 bases and J by 2 bases, with 7 bases left in between. Germline V CDR1 and CDR2: SGHNT, YYREEE (reference sequence). Here the CDR3 reads CASSFLQQETQYF. CDR3 bases: TGTGCCAGCAGCTTTCTACAGCAAGAGACCCAGTACTTC.

Only one count was recorded for this clone. V is TRBV18 and J is TRBJ2-3; the match to TRBD2 covers 13 bases. Germline CDR1 KGHSH, CDR2 LQKENI. J gave up 2 bases and V 1 base, and 9 bases lay outside the gene matches. There are 19 residues in the CDR3. The CDR3, as DNA: TGTGCCAGCTCACCACTCCCGCGACTAGCGGGAGGTTCCACAGATACGCAGTATTTT. Its translation is CASSPLPRLAGGSTDTQYF.

The chain is built from TRBV21-1 and TRBJ1-5. TRBV21-1 is annotated as a pseudogene. The CDR3 contains 18 residues. CDR3 in DNA: TGTGCCAGCAGCAAAGAGGAGGGGTCAGGATATAGCAATCAGCCCCAGCATTTT. Translating gives CASSKEEGSGYSNQPQHF.

The chain combines TRBV3-1 (or the pseudogene TRBV3-2) with TRBJ2-2; possible D gene TRBD2, 6 bases. The germline V gene encodes CDR1 LGHDT and CDR2 YNNKEL (reference sequence). The ends were cut back, 4 bases at V and 7 bases at J, with 16 bases in the middle. The CDR3 consists of 15 residues. The CDR3 bases are TGTGCCAGCAGCCCGACCGGGGGAGGTATCGGGGAGCTGTTTTTT. Protein: CASSPTGGGIGELFF.

This chain links TRBV5-1 with TRBJ1-2, with 11 positions matching TRBD1. This CDR3 contains 15 residues. V was pared by 0 bases and J by 7 bases, with 5 bases of the junction left unmatched. Germline assignment: CDR1 SGHRS and CDR2 YFSETQ. CDR3 DNA sequence: TGCGCCAGCAGCTTGGAGGGACAGGGGGTCCGTGGCTACACCTTC. Encoded protein: CASSLEGQGVRGYTF. Variable domain in full (rest from reference TRBV5-1 and TRBJ1-2): KAGVTQTPRYLIKTRGQQVTLSCSPISGHRSVSWYQQTPGQGLQFLFEYFSETQRNKGNFPGRFSGRQFSNSRSEMNVSTLELGDSALYLCASSLEGQGVRGYTFGSGTRLTVV.

The chain links TRBV5-4 to TRBJ2-3; TRBD2 agrees at 10 bases. J gave up 1 base and V 4 bases, and 3 bases lay outside the gene matches. Germline V gene lookup returns CDR1 SGHNT and CDR2 YYREEE (reference sequence). The CDR3 is made up of 15 amino acids. CDR3 DNA: TGTGCCAGCAGCCCCGGACTAGCGGGCACAGATACGCAGTATTTT. It translates to CASSPGLAGTDTQYF.

The chain joins TRBV5-4 to TRBJ2-6; 12 bases align to TRBD2. The CDR3 consists of 19 residues. Germline V gives CDR1 SGHNT, CDR2 YYREEE (reference sequence). J was trimmed by 8 bases and V by 4 bases; bases with no gene match: 16. CDR3: CASSPTPATGLAGTNVLTF. CDR3 DNA sequence: TGTGCCAGCAGCCCCACGCCAGCGACAGGACTAGCGGGGACCAACGTCCTGACTTTC.